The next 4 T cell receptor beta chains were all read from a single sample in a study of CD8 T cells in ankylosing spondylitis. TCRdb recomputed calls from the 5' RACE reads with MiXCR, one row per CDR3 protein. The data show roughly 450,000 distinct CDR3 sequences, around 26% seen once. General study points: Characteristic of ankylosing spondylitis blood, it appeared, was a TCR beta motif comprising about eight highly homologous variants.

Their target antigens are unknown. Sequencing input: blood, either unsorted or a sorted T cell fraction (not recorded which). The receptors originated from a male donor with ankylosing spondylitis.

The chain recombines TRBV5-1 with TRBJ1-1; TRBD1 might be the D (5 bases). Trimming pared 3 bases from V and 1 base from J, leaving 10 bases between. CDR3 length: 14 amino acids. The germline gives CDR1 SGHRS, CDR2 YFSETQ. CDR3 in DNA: TGCGCCAGCAGCTCCGCCACAGGGAACACTGAAGCTTTCTTT. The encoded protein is CASSSATGNTEAFF.

The CDR3 spells CASSQNGAKNIQYF. The CDR3, as DNA: TGTGCCAGCAGCCAGAATGGGGCCAAAAACATTCAGTACTTC. V usage is TRBV3-1 and J usage is TRBJ2-4; D not certain. Deletions cut 3 bases from V and 1 base from J, with 7 bases between. The CDR3 sequence is 14 residues long. Germline V lookup: CDR1 LGHDT, CDR2 YNNKEL (reference sequence).

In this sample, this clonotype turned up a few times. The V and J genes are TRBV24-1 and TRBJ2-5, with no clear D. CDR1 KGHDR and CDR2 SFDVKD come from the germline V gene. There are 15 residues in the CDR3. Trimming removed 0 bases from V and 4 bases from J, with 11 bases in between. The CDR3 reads CATSDLGSGRETQYF. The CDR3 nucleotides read TGTGCCACCAGTGATTTGGGATCTGGCCGAGAGACCCAGTACTTC.

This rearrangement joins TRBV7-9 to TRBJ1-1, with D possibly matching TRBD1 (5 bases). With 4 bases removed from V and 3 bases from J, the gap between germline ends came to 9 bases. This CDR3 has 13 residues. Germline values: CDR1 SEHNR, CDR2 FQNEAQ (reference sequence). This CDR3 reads CASSSEGDTEAFF. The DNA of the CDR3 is TGTGCCAGCAGCTCCGAAGGGGACACTGAAGCTTTCTTT.